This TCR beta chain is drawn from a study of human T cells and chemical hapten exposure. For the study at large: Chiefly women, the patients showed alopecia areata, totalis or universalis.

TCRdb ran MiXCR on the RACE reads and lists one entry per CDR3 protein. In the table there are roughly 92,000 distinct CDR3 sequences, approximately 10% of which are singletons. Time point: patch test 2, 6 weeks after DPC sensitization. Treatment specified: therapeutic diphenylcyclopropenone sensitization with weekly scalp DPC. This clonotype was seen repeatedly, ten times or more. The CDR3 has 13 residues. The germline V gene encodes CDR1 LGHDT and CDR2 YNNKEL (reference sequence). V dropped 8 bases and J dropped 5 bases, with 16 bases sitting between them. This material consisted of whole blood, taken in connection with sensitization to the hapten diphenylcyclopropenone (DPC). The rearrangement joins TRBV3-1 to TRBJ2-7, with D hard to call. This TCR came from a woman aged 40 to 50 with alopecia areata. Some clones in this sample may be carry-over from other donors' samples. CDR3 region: CASGSSLGNEQYF. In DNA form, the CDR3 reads TGTGCCAGCGGCTCCTCACTGGGAAACGAGCAGTACTTC.